This entry is about one TCR beta chain. Antigen: not known. Sequenced by immunoSEQ multiplex PCR; TCRdb stores in-frame clones only, minus some. The data show 43,000 or so clones, with roughly 84% seen just once and around half held by the top ten. This sample is part of a study of Ad26.COV2.S vaccination and SARS-CoV-2 variants. This CDR3 comprises 15 residues. Germline V gene lookup returns CDR1 SGHNT and CDR2 YYREEE (reference sequence). V lost 4 bases, J lost 1 base, and 14 bases lay in between. General study points: Measurements of TCR breadth and depth may have given underestimates of the total T cell responses. Placebo and vaccine recipients had non-spike TCR breadth that was similar. CD8+ and CD4+ T cells specific for spike reportedly responded with substantial breadth after vaccination.

The specimen was peripheral blood, collected after recovery from COVID-19. The origin of this receptor is a human donor who had recovered from COVID-19. The chain uses TRBV5-4 and TRBJ2-5, with a weak D call TRBD1 (6 bases). The CDR3 DNA follows: TGTGCCAGCAGCCCCGGACAGACTACCCAAGAGACCCAGTACTTC. Protein sequence: CASSPGQTTQETQYF.